A selection of T cell receptor beta chains follows, all from one sample in a study of identical twins. From the 5' RACE reads, TCRdb called clonotypes with MiXCR, one entry per CDR3 protein. The data show hundreds of thousands of distinct CDR3 sequences, around 21% seen once. The same data also contributed to another study, on T cells expressing NK-cell markers.

The material sequenced was PBMCs. The receptor source for this set is a woman aged 18-29 years in good health. Each CDR3 is given with its conserved first and last residue. The order of the fields is V gene, D gene, clone size, J gene, CDR3 DNA, CDR3 protein. The D gene is left open where the match is weak. Clone sizes are given selectively: once, few, many, or a class where the clone is expanded.

v_gene: TRBV6-2/TRBV6-3
d_gene: NA
abundance: many
j_gene: TRBJ2-7
CDR3nt: TGTGCCAGCAGCTACTCAACCGAGCAGTACTTC
CDR3aa: CASSYSTEQYF

v_gene: TRBV29-1
d_gene: NA
abundance: few
j_gene: TRBJ2-4
CDR3nt: TGCAGCGTTCTGACTACCCTAGCCAAAAACATTCAGTACTTC
CDR3aa: CSVLTTLAKNIQYF

v_gene: TRBV25-1
d_gene: NA
abundance: NA
j_gene: TRBJ2-2
CDR3nt: TGTGCCAGCAACCCGCAGGGGTCCGGGGAGCTGTTTTTT
CDR3aa: CASNPQGSGELFF

v_gene: TRBV27
d_gene: TRBD1
abundance: few
j_gene: TRBJ2-7
CDR3nt: TGTGCCAGCAGCCCGGGACAGACCGCCTACGAGCAGTACTTC
CDR3aa: CASSPGQTAYEQYF

v_gene: TRBV20-1
d_gene: TRBD2
abundance: NA
j_gene: TRBJ2-5
CDR3nt: TGCAGTGCTTCGACTAGCGGGAGCCAAGAGACCCAGTACTTC
CDR3aa: CSASTSGSQETQYF

v_gene: TRBV20-1
d_gene: TRBD2
abundance: NA
j_gene: TRBJ2-3
CDR3nt: TGCAGTGCAAAGGGACTAGCGGGGCTCACAGATACGCAGTATTTT
CDR3aa: CSAKGLAGLTDTQYF

v_gene: TRBV20-1
d_gene: NA
abundance: few
j_gene: TRBJ2-7
CDR3nt: TGCAGTGCTAGACCCCTTTACTTCTACGAGCAGTACTTC
CDR3aa: CSARPLYFYEQYF

v_gene: TRBV10-3
d_gene: NA
abundance: many
j_gene: TRBJ2-7
CDR3nt: TGTGCCATCAGTTCGACCGGGACAACCTACGAGCAGTACTTC
CDR3aa: CAISSTGTTYEQYF

v_gene: TRBV7-9
d_gene: TRBD2
abundance: NA
j_gene: TRBJ2-7
CDR3nt: TGTGCCAGCAGCTACAACGGGGGGGTTCCCTCCTACGAGCAGTACTTC
CDR3aa: CASSYNGGVPSYEQYF

v_gene: TRBV15
d_gene: TRBD1
abundance: NA
j_gene: TRBJ1-1
CDR3nt: TGTGCCACCAGCAGTTTACAGGGGTTGGACACTGAAGCTTTCTTT
CDR3aa: CATSSLQGLDTEAFF

v_gene: TRBV27
d_gene: NA
abundance: NA
j_gene: TRBJ2-7
CDR3nt: TGTGCCAGCAGTTTCGAGGGCGATCAAGGCGAGCAGTACTTC
CDR3aa: CASSFEGDQGEQYF

v_gene: TRBV11-2
d_gene: NA
abundance: few
j_gene: TRBJ2-1
CDR3nt: TGTGCCAGCAGCTCCCCCGCTTGGAATGAGCAGTTCTTC
CDR3aa: CASSSPAWNEQFF

v_gene: TRBV11-3
d_gene: NA
abundance: few
j_gene: TRBJ2-1
CDR3nt: TGTGCCAGCAGCCCAGCGGCCGGACCCAAAAGGAATGAGCAGTTCTTC
CDR3aa: CASSPAAGPKRNEQFF

v_gene: TRBV20-1
d_gene: TRBD1
abundance: NA
j_gene: TRBJ2-7
CDR3nt: TGCAGTGCTTGGGACAGGGACGAGCAGTACTTC
CDR3aa: CSAWDRDEQYF

v_gene: TRBV6-5
d_gene: NA
abundance: few
j_gene: TRBJ2-2
CDR3nt: TGTGCCAGCAGTTACAAGGGACTCTTCACCGGGGAGCTGTTTTTT
CDR3aa: CASSYKGLFTGELFF

v_gene: TRBV12-3/TRBV12-4
d_gene: NA
abundance: NA
j_gene: TRBJ2-1
CDR3nt: TGTGCCAGCAGTTTAGGACCAAAGCAGTTCTTC
CDR3aa: CASSLGPKQFF

v_gene: TRBV11-2
d_gene: NA
abundance: few
j_gene: TRBJ2-7
CDR3nt: TGTGCCAGCAGCTACCGGGTCGAGGATTCCTACGAGCAGTACTTC
CDR3aa: CASSYRVEDSYEQYF

v_gene: TRBV6-1
d_gene: NA
abundance: few
j_gene: TRBJ1-2
CDR3nt: TGTGCCAGCAGTGAAGCTCTTAGAGGGACTGGCTACACCTTC
CDR3aa: CASSEALRGTGYTF

v_gene: TRBV15
d_gene: TRBD2
abundance: many
j_gene: TRBJ2-7
CDR3nt: TGTGCCACCGGCACCGGGACTAGGGGCGAGCAGTACTTC
CDR3aa: CATGTGTRGEQYF

v_gene: TRBV9
d_gene: NA
abundance: few
j_gene: TRBJ2-7
CDR3nt: TGTGCCAGCAGCGTAGACGTAGGGAGAACCTACGAGCAGTACTTC
CDR3aa: CASSVDVGRTYEQYF

v_gene: TRBV10-3
d_gene: TRBD1
abundance: NA
j_gene: TRBJ1-1
CDR3nt: TGTGCCATCAGTAACAGGGGGCCGAACACTGAAGCTTTCTTT
CDR3aa: CAISNRGPNTEAFF

v_gene: TRBV20-1
d_gene: NA
abundance: many
j_gene: TRBJ1-5
CDR3nt: TGCAGTGCCCGTGGGAGTACCAATCAGCCCCAGCATTTT
CDR3aa: CSARGSTNQPQHF

v_gene: TRBV6-1
d_gene: NA
abundance: NA
j_gene: TRBJ2-6
CDR3nt: TGTGCCAGCAGCCATAGGACAGTCGAGTCAAGCTCTGGGGCCAACGTCCTGACTTTC
CDR3aa: CASSHRTVESSSGANVLTF

v_gene: TRBV12-3/TRBV12-4
d_gene: NA
abundance: NA
j_gene: TRBJ2-5
CDR3nt: TGTGCCAGCAGTTTTTCGCATGAGACCCAGTACTTC
CDR3aa: CASSFSHETQYF

v_gene: TRBV12-3/TRBV12-4
d_gene: TRBD1
abundance: many
j_gene: TRBJ2-1
CDR3nt: TGTGCCAGCAGCCCCGGGACAGGGCTTCGCAATGAGCAGTTCTTC
CDR3aa: CASSPGTGLRNEQFF

v_gene: TRBV7-2
d_gene: TRBD2
abundance: few
j_gene: TRBJ2-3
CDR3nt: TGTGCCAGCAGCGCCCTACTAGCGGGAGGAAAAGATACGCAGTATTTT
CDR3aa: CASSALLAGGKDTQYF

v_gene: TRBV12-3/TRBV12-4
d_gene: NA
abundance: NA
j_gene: TRBJ2-1
CDR3nt: TGTGCCAGCAGTTTGGACGGGATCCATCCCAATGAGCAGTTCTTC
CDR3aa: CASSLDGIHPNEQFF

v_gene: TRBV5-1
d_gene: TRBD1
abundance: NA
j_gene: TRBJ2-7
CDR3nt: TGCGCCAGCAGCTTTACATTGGGGACAGGGTTCTACGAGCAGTACTTC
CDR3aa: CASSFTLGTGFYEQYF

v_gene: TRBV6-1
d_gene: TRBD2
abundance: few
j_gene: TRBJ2-3
CDR3nt: TGTGCCAGCAGTCAGTCCGGACTAGCGGGACGGACAGATACGCAGTATTTT
CDR3aa: CASSQSGLAGRTDTQYF

v_gene: TRBV28
d_gene: TRBD2
abundance: NA
j_gene: TRBJ2-7
CDR3nt: TGTGCCAGCACCGGCCGGGACTACCGTGGCGAGCAGTACTTC
CDR3aa: CASTGRDYRGEQYF

v_gene: TRBV3-1
d_gene: NA
abundance: NA
j_gene: TRBJ2-5
CDR3nt: TGTGCCAGCAGCCATTCCTTAGCCGCTCAAGAGACCCAGTACTTC
CDR3aa: CASSHSLAAQETQYF

v_gene: TRBV20-1
d_gene: TRBD2
abundance: few
j_gene: TRBJ2-1
CDR3nt: TGCAGTGCTCCTTCTATGCGGGAGGGCCAGAATGAGCAGTTCTTC
CDR3aa: CSAPSMREGQNEQFF

v_gene: TRBV28
d_gene: NA
abundance: NA
j_gene: TRBJ1-1
CDR3nt: TGTGCCAGCACTGCGGCGCGGGACACGGGCACTGAAGCTTTCTTT
CDR3aa: CASTAARDTGTEAFF